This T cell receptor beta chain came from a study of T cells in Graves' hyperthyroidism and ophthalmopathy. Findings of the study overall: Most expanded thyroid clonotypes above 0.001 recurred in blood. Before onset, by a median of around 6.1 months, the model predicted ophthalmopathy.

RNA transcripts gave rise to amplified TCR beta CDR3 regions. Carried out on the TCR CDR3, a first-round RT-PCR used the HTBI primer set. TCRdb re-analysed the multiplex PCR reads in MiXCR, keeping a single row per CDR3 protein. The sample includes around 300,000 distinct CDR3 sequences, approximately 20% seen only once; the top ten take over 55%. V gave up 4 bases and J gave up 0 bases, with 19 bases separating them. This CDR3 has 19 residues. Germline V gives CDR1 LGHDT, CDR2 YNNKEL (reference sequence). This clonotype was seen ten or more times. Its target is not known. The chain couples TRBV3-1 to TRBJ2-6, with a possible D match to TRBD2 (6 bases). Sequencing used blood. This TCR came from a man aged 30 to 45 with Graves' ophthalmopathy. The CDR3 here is CASSRGRQAQYSGANVLTF. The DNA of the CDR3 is TGTGCCAGCAGCCGGGGGAGGCAGGCACAATACTCTGGGGCCAACGTCCTGACTTTC.